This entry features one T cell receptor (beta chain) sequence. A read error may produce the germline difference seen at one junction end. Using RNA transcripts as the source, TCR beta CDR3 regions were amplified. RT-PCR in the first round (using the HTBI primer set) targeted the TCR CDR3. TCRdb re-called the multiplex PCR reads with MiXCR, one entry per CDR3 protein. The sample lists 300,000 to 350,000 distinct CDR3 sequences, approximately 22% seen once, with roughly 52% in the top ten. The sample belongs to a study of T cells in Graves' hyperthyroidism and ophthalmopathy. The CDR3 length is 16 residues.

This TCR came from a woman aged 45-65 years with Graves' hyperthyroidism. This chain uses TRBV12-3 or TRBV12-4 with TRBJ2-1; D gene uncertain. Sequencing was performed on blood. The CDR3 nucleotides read TGTGCCAGCAGTGTGACGGCGGTAAGAGGCTACGATGAGCAGTTCTTC. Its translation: CASSVTAVRGYDEQFF.